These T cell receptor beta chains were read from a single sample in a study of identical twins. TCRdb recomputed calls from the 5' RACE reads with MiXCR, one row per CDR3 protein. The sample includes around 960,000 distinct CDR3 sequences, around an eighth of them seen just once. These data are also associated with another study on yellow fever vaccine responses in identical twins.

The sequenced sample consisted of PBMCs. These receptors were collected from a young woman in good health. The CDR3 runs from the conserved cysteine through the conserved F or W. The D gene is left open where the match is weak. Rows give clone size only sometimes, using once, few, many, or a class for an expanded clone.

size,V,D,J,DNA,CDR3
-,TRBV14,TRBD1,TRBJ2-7,TGTGCCAGCAGCCAAGGGACAGGGGAGTACGAGCAGTACTTC,CASSQGTGEYEQYF
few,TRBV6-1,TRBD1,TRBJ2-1,TGTGCCAGCTACCAACCAGGGGGCCTCTACAATGAGCAGTTCTTC,CASYQPGGLYNEQFF
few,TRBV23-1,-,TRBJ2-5,TGCGCCAGCAGTCAATCGAGGACATCTCAAGAGACCCAGTACTTC,CASSQSRTSQETQYF
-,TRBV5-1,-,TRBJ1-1,TGCGCCAGCAGCTCCGGATCCGGGACACAGAACACTGAAGCTTTCTTT,CASSSGSGTQNTEAFF
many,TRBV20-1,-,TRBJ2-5,TGCAGTGCCCACGGGGTAGAGACCCAGTACTTC,CSAHGVETQYF
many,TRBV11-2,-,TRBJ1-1,TGTGCCAGCAGCGTAAGCGTAGACACTGAAGCTTTCTTT,CASSVSVDTEAFF
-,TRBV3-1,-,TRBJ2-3,TGTGCCAGCAGCCCGATCGACTGGGGGGATACGCAGTATTTT,CASSPIDWGDTQYF
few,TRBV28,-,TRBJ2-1,TGTGCTGCCGGCACTTACAATGAGCAGTTCTTC,CAAGTYNEQFF
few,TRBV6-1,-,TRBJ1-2,TGTGCCTCCTCGGAGAACCTAGCTAACTATGGCTACACCTTC,CASSENLANYGYTF
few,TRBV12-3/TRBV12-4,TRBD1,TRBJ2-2,TGTGCCAGCAGTCGAAGACAGGGGGGTAGCGGGGAGCTGTTTTTT,CASSRRQGGSGELFF
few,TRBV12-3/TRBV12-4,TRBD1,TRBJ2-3,TGTGCCAGCAGTCAAAGGACAGGGGGGACAGATACGCAGTATTTT,CASSQRTGGTDTQYF
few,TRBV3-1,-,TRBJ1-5,TGTGCCAGCAGCCAAGAAGTAAGTGCAGCCCAGCATTTT,CASSQEVSAAQHF
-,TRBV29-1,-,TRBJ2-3,TGCAGCGTTTTTTCAGGGTCAGATACGCAGTATTTT,CSVFSGSDTQYF
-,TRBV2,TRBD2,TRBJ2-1,TGTGCCAGCAGTTTGACTAGCGGGCTGGGGAATGAGCAGTTCTTC,CASSLTSGLGNEQFF
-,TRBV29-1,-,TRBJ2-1,TGCAGCGTTAAAATAGGGGGGGCCACCTACAATGAGCAGTTCTTC,CSVKIGGATYNEQFF
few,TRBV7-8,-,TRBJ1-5,TGTGCCAGCGGGAGAAAGGACTTCAATCAGCCCCAGCATTTT,CASGRKDFNQPQHF
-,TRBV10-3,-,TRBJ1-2,TGTGCCATCAGTTGGGGGAACTATGGCTACACCTTC,CAISWGNYGYTF
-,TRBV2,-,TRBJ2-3,TGTGCCAGCAGTGAAGCGGGTCGCGGGGTTACAGATACGCAGTATTTT,CASSEAGRGVTDTQYF
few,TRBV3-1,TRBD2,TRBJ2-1,TGTGCCAGCAACCTAGCGGGAGGAGGTAATGAGCAGTTCTTC,CASNLAGGGNEQFF
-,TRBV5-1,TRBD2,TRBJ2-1,TGCGCCAGCAGCTTGGGTCGTCAGAGAGGCACTAGCGGGGAACACAATGAGCAGTTCTTC,CASSLGRQRGTSGEHNEQFF
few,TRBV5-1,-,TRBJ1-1,TGCGCCAGCAGTCCGGGGGGGTTCGACACTGAAGCTTTCTTT,CASSPGGFDTEAFF
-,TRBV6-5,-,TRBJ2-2,TGTGCCAGCAGTTACTTGGGCGGGGGTAGGGGGAACGGGGAGCTGTTTTTT,CASSYLGGGRGNGELFF
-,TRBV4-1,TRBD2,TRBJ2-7,TGCGCCAGCAGCCGGCTTGGGACTAGCGGCTCCTACGAGCAGTACTTC,CASSRLGTSGSYEQYF
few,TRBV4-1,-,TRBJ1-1,TGCGCCAGCAGCCAGGCGGGACCCCCCTCTAACACTGAAGCTTTCTTT,CASSQAGPPSNTEAFF
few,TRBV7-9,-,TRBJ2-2,TGTGCCAGCAGCGATTTAAGCGGGCCGAACACCGGGGAGCTGTTTTTT,CASSDLSGPNTGELFF
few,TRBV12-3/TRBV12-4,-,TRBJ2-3,TGTGCCAGCAGTAGACCGTCCCTCGGAGCCCCTACGCAGTATTTT,CASSRPSLGAPTQYF
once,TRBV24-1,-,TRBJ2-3,TGTGCCACCAGTGATTACTGGGAGCAGTATTTT,CATSDYWEQYF
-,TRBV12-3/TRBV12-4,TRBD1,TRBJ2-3,TGTGCCAGCAGTCGACAGGGACCTTTGCCCACAGATACGCAGTATTTT,CASSRQGPLPTDTQYF
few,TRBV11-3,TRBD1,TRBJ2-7,TGTGCCAGCAGCAATCAGGGGGTACCCTACGAGCAGTACTTC,CASSNQGVPYEQYF
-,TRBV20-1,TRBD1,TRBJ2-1,TGCAGTGCTAGAGATTGGGACAGGATCAATGAGCAGTTCTTC,CSARDWDRINEQFF
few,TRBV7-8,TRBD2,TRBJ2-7,TGTGCCACCCAGCGAGTAGCGGGAAACTACGAGCAGTACTTC,CATQRVAGNYEQYF
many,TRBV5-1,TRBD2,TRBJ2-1,TGCGCCAGCAGCTTGGGCCCCGCTAGCGGGCCCTACAATGAGCAGTTCTTC,CASSLGPASGPYNEQFF
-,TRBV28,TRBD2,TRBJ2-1,TGTGCCAGCAGTGAACCGGGACTAGCGGGAGTCAGCTCCTACAATGAGCAGTTCTTC,CASSEPGLAGVSSYNEQFF
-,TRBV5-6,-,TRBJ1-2,TGTGCCAGCAGCTCGCCGTTGGGGGGCTATGGCTACACCTTC,CASSSPLGGYGYTF
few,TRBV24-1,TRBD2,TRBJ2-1,TGTGCCACCAGTGACACCCCGGGTAGCGGGGGGGGCTCCTACAATGAGCAGTTCTTC,CATSDTPGSGGGSYNEQFF
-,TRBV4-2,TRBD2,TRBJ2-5,TGTGCCAGCAGCCAAGATCGTGCTAGCGGGCACCAAGAGACCCAGTACTTC,CASSQDRASGHQETQYF
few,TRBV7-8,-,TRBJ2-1,TGTGCCAGCAGCTTAAAGGGGGGCGACAGGCAGAACAATGAGCAGTTCTTC,CASSLKGGDRQNNEQFF
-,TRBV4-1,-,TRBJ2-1,TGCGCCAGCAGCCAAGAGTGGAGAAGTGGATTCGGGCCCTACAATGAGCAGTTCTTC,CASSQEWRSGFGPYNEQFF
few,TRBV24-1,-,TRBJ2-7,TGTGCCACCAGTGAGACCGGACTGGCAGGGGAGCAGTACTTC,CATSETGLAGEQYF
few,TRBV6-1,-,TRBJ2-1,TGTGCCAGCAGTGAAGTATTGGAGGGGGGGAATGAGCAGTTCTTC,CASSEVLEGGNEQFF
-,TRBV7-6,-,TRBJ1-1,TGTGCCAGCAGCCCCAACAAGGGCGCCATGAACACTGAAGCTTTCTTT,CASSPNKGAMNTEAFF
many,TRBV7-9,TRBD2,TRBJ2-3,TGTGCCAGCAGCGTCCCCTTAGCGGGGGGTACAGATACGCAGTATTTT,CASSVPLAGGTDTQYF
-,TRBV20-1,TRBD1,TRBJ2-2,TGCAGTGCTCGGACAGGGGGCACCGGGGAGCTGTTTTTT,CSARTGGTGELFF
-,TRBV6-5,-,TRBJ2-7,TGTGCCAGCAGTTACTCGGGTATTGGAACCTACGAGCAGTACTTC,CASSYSGIGTYEQYF
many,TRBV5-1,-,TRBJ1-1,TGCGCCAGCAAGGGAACAGGGCGGAACACTGAAGCTTTCTTT,CASKGTGRNTEAFF
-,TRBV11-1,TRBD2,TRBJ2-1,TGTGCCAGCAGCTTAGTACTAAATTTCGGGAGGGCATCCTACAATGAGCAGTTCTTC,CASSLVLNFGRASYNEQFF
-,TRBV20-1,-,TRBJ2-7,TGCAGTGCTAGTCCCATTTACGAGCAGTACTTC,CSASPIYEQYF
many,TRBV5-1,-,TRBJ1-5,TGCGCCAGCAGGGCCCGGTCGGATCAGCCCCAGCATTTT,CASRARSDQPQHF
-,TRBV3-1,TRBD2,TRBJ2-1,TGTGCCAGCAGCCAAGAGCTAGCGGGATGGTATGAGCAGTTCTTC,CASSQELAGWYEQFF
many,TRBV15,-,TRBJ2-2,TGTGCCACCTCGGCTGGAGGGCTCACCGGGGAGCTGTTTTTT,CATSAGGLTGELFF
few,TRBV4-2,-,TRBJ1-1,TGTGCCAGCAGCCAAGATTTAAGGGTAGACACTGAAGCTTTCTTT,CASSQDLRVDTEAFF
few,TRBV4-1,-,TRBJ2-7,TGCGCCAGCAGCCAAGGAAAGGAGCAGTACTTC,CASSQGKEQYF
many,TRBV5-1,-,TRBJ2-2,TGCGCCAGCAGGTTGTCCACCGGGGAGCTGTTTTTT,CASRLSTGELFF